The entry below gives a single T cell receptor (beta chain) sequence along with its context. The sample is drawn from a study of cytomegalovirus exposure and HLA in healthy donors. Turning to the study itself: Around 77% of several hundred genotyped donors fell in the Caucasian-associated ancestry cluster.

Use of 60 Vbeta and 13 Jbeta primers characterized the PCR. Generated by immunoSEQ multiplex PCR, the TCRdb table keeps only in-frame clones and is missing some. Seen here are over 100,000 clones, around three quarters observed once, and the top ten hold 4.2%. V trimming: 4 bases; J trimming: 5 bases; junction bases outside the gene matches: 10. The CDR3 has 18 amino acids. The germline V gene encodes CDR1 ENHRY and CDR2 SYGVKD. The material sequenced was PBMCs. This receptor was taken from a male donor in good health and CMV-seropositive. J is TRBJ2-3 and V is TRBV10-3; 15 nucleotides agree with TRBD2. The CDR3 DNA follows: TGTGCCATCAGTGCAGGGACTAGCGGGAGGAAGATCGGAGATACGCAGTATTTT. This sequence encodes CAISAGTSGRKIGDTQYF.